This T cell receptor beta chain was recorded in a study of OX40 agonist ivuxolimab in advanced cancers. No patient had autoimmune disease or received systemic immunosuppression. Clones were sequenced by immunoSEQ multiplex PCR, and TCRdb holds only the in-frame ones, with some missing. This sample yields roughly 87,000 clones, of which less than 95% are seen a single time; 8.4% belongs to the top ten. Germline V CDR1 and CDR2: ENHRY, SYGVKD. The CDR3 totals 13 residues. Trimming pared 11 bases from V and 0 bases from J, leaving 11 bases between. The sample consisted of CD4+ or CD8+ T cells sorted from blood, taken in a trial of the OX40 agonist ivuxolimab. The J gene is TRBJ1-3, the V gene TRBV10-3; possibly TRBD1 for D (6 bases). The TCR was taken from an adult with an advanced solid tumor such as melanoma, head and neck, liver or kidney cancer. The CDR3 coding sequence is TGTGCCGCCGAGACAGGCTCTGGAAACACCATATATTTT. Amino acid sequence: CAAETGSGNTIYF.